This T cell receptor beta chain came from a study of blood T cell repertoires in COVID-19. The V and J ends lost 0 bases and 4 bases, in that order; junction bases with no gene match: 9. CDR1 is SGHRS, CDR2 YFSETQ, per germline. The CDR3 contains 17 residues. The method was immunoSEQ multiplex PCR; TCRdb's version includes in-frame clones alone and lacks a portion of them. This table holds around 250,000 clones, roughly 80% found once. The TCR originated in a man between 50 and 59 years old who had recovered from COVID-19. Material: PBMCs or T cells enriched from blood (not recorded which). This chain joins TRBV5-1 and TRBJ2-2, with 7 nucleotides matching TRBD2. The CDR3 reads CASSLAGGRPTTGELFF. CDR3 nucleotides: TGCGCCAGCAGCTTGGCGGGGGGTCGACCCACCACCGGGGAGCTGTTTTTT.